The source of this TCR beta chain is a study of OX40 agonist ivuxolimab in advanced cancers. Study conclusions and caveats: People who partly responded at 0.1-3.0 mg/kg had some of the least clonal expansion seen. Expanded clones belonging to CD8+ T cells outnumbered, on average, those of CD4+.

The CDR3 runs to 15 residues. The germline V gene encodes CDR1 SGHNT and CDR2 YENEEA. The table came from immunoSEQ multiplex PCR; TCRdb's copy has only in-frame clones and leaves some out. The data show some 87,000 clones, with 94% seen just once and around 10% held by the top ten. About this clone: Its antigen is still unknown. At one end the junction does not follow the germline gene, possibly because of a read error.

This chain connects TRBV11-3 to TRBJ2-7; 12 nucleotides agree with TRBD2. The sequence was collected from an adult with an advanced solid tumor such as melanoma, head and neck, liver or kidney cancer. The specimen was CD4+ or CD8+ T cells sorted from blood, collected in a trial of the OX40 agonist ivuxolimab. The CDR3: CASRLGLAGPYEQYF. CDR3 nucleotides: TGTGCCAGCAGATTAGGACTAGCGGGGCCCTACGAGCAGTACTTC.